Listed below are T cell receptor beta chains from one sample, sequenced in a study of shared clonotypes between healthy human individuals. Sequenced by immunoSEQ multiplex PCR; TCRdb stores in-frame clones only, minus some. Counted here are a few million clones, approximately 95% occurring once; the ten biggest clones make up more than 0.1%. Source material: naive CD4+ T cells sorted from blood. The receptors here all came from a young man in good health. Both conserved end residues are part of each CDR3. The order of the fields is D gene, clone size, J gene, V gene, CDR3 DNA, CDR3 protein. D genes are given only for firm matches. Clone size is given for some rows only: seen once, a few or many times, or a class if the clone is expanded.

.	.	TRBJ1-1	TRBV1	TGCACCAGCAGCCAAGATCCCAGAGAGTTTATGAACACTGAAGCTTTCTTT	CTSSQDPREFMNTEAFF
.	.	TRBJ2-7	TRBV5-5	TGTGCCAGCAGCTTGCCGAACCAGGTACATTACGAGCAGTACTTC	CASSLPNQVHYEQYF
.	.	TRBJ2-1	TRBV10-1	TGCGCCAGCAGTGTGGGGTTCAGTGAGCAGTTCTTC	CASSVGFSEQFF
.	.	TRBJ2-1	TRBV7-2	TGTGCCAGCAGCTTACGAGCGGACTTTTACAATGAGCAGTTCTTC	CASSLRADFYNEQFF
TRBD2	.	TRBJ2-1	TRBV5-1	TGCGCCAGCAGCCCCCAGGGAGCAAGGACTAGCGGGAGCGAGGGCCATTACAATGAGCAGTTCTTC	CASSPQGARTSGSEGHYNEQFF
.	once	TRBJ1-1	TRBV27	TGTGCCAGCAGTTCGATTCGAAACACTGAAGCTTTCTTT	CASSSIRNTEAFF
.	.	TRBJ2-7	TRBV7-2	TGTGCCAGCAGCTTAGTGGTATCCTACGAGCAGTACTTC	CASSLVVSYEQYF
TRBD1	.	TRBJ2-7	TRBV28	TGTGCCAGCAGTCCCAGGACAGGGAGATCCTACGAGCAGTACTTC	CASSPRTGRSYEQYF
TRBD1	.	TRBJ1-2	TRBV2	TGTGCCAGCAGACAGGACAGGGCTTCCTATGGCTACACCTTC	CASRQDRASYGYTF
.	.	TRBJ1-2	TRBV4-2	TGTGCCAGCAGCCAAGATCGCACAGGGTGGGATGGCTACACCTTC	CASSQDRTGWDGYTF
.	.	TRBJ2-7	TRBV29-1	TGCAGCGTTGAGGTACAGGGAAATTACGAGCAGTACTTC	CSVEVQGNYEQYF
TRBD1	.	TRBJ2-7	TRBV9	TGTGCCAGCAGCGCCTCCGGGACAGGGATCCCATACGAGCAGTACTTC	CASSASGTGIPYEQYF
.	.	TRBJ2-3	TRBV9	TGTGCCAGCAGCGTAGGGTCGTCTAGGTTGGATACGCAGTATTTT	CASSVGSSRLDTQYF
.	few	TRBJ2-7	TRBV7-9	TGTGCCAGCAGCTTGGGGCGGTATGACGAGCAGTACTTC	CASSLGRYDEQYF
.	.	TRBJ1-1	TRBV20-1	TGCAGTGCTAATGGTTACACTGAAGCTTTCTTT	CSANGYTEAFF